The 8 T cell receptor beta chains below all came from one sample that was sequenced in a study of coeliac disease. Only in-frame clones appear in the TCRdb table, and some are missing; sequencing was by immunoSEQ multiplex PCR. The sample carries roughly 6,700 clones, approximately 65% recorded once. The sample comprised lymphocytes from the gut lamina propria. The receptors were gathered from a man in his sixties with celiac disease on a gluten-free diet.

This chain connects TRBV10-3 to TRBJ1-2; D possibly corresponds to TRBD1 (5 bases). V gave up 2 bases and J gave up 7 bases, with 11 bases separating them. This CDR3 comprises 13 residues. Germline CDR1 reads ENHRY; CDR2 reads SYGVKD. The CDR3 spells CAISERQGFGYTF. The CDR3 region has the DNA TGTGCCATCAGTGAGCGGCAGGGCTTTGGCTACACCTTC.

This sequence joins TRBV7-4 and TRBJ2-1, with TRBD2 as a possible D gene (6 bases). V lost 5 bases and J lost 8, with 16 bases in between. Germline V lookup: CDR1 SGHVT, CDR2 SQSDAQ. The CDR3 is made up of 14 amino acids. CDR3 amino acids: CASSLGLAGDEQFF. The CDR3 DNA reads TGTGCCAGCAGCCTGGGACTGGCTGGGGATGAGCAGTTCTTC.

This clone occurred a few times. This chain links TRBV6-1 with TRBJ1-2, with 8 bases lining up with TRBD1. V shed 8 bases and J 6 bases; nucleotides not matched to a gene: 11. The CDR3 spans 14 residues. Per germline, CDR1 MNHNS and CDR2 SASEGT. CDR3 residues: CASGPQGGVHGYTF. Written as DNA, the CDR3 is TGTGCCAGCGGACCACAGGGGGGGGTTCATGGCTACACCTTC.

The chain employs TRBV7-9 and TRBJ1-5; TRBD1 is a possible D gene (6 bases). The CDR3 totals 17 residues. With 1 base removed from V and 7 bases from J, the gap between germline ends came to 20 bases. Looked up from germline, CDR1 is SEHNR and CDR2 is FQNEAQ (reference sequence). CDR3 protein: CASSLEGEGWRGQPQHF. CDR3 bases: TGTGCCAGCAGCTTAGAGGGGGAGGGCTGGCGGGGCCAGCCCCAGCATTTT. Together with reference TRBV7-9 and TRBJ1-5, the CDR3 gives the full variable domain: DTGVSQNPRHKITKRGQNVTFRCDPISEHNRLYWYRQTLGQGPEFLTYFQNEAQLEKSRLLSDRFSAERPKGSFSTLEIQRTEQGDSAMYLCASSLEGEGWRGQPQHFGDGTRLSIL.

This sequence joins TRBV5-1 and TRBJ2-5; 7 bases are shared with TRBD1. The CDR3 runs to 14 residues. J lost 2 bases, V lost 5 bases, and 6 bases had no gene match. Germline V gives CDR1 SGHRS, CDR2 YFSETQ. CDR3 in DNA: TGCGCCAGCAGTCCTGGGACAGCTCAAGAGACCCAGTACTTC. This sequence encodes CASSPGTAQETQYF.

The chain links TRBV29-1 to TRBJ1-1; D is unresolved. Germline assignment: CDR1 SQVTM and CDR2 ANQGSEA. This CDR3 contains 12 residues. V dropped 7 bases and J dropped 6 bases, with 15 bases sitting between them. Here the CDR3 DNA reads TGCAGCGCCGGCGAGGCTAGCGCTGAAGCTTTCTTT. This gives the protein CSAGEASAEAFF.

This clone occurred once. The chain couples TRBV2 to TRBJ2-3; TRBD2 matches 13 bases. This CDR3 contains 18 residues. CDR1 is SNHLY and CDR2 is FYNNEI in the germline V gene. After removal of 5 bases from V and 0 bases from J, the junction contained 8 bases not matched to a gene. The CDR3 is CASSLTSGGARSTDTQYF. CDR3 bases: TGTGCCAGCAGTCTTACTAGCGGGGGGGCCAGGAGCACAGATACGCAGTATTTT.

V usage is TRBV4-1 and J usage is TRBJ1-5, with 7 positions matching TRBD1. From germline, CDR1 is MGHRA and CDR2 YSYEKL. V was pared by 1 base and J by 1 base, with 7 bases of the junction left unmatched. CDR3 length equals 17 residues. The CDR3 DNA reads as TGCGCCAGCAGCCAAGTTAGCAGGGGGTTCAGCAATCAGCCCCAGCATTTT. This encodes CASSQVSRGFSNQPQHF.